This paragraph reports one T cell receptor (beta chain). The authors used template switching to add a universal primer site and gave cDNA unique molecular identifiers. One entry per CDR3 protein results from TCRdb running MiXCR on the 5' RACE reads. Among roughly 750,000 distinct CDR3 sequences, 21% were seen once, and the ten largest hold 4% to 5.5%. The J segment lost 1 base and the V segment lost 0 bases, leaving 2 bases of the junction unmatched. The germline V gene encodes CDR1 SGHRS and CDR2 YFSETQ. The CDR3 loop spans 16 amino acids. The record originates from a study of identical twins. The same data also contributed to another study, on T cells expressing NK-cell markers. Per that study: Out of eight donors sequenced, seven tested HCMV-seropositive and the remaining one seronegative. Top CD8+ clonotypes included the dominant CD3+CD56+NKG2C+ clonotypes in five to seven donors. These clonotypes, the leaders elsewhere, also led the CD3+CD56-NKG2C+ fraction in four donors.

The TCR sequence derives from a woman between 18 and 29 years old in good health. Sequenced sample: PBMCs. The rearrangement joins TRBV5-1 to TRBJ2-3; the match to TRBD2 covers 10 bases. The CDR3 loop is CASSLEGLARTDTQYF. The CDR3, as DNA: TGCGCCAGCAGCTTGGAGGGACTAGCGCGCACAGATACGCAGTATTTT.